Listed below are T cell receptor beta chains from one sample, sequenced in a study of siplizumab effects on memory and regulatory T cells. The protocol was immunoSEQ multiplex PCR, while the TCRdb copy is restricted to in-frame clones and leaves out a portion. The profile shows some 100,000 clones, around 93% of them singletons. Sequencing input: non-Treg CD4+ T cells sorted from blood. The source of these receptors is a human donor in good health. Each CDR3 is given with its conserved first and last residue. The D gene is left open where the match is weak. Expanded clones get a size class; other rows say once, few or many, or leave the size out.

CDR3: CAFTSGGPGWETQYF
DNA: TGTGCCTTTACTAGCGGGGGTCCCGGGTGGGAGACCCAGTACTTC
J: TRBJ2-5
V: TRBV30
D: TRBD2
size: .

CDR3: CASSLGQGFMNTEAFF
DNA: TGTGCCAGCAGCCTAGGGCAGGGCTTCATGAACACTGAAGCTTTCTTT
J: TRBJ1-1
V: TRBV11-3
D: .
size: once

CDR3: CASSFDRTDTQYF
DNA: TGTGCCAGCAGCTTCGATAGGACAGATACGCAGTATTTT
J: TRBJ2-3
V: TRBV7-3
D: .
size: .

CDR3: CASRTPDIQPQHF
DNA: TGTGCCAGCCGGACACCGGATATTCAGCCCCAGCATTTT
J: TRBJ1-5
V: TRBV6-5
D: .
size: .

CDR3: CASSGGRGTRTDTQYF
DNA: TGTGCCAGCAGTGGAGGGCGGGGGACTCGCACAGATACGCAGTATTTT
J: TRBJ2-3
V: TRBV6-1
D: TRBD2
size: .

CDR3: CASSLLTDTQYF
DNA: TGTGCCAGCAGCTTACTGACAGATACGCAGTATTTT
J: TRBJ2-3
V: TRBV7-2
D: .
size: .

CDR3: CARSSGGTSYEQYF
DNA: TGCGCCAGATCTAGCGGGGGGACCTCCTACGAGCAGTACTTC
J: TRBJ2-7
V: TRBV10-1
D: TRBD2
size: .

CDR3: CASSYSTGLGEKLFF
DNA: TGTGCCAGCAGTTACTCGACAGGGTTGGGAGAAAAACTGTTTTTT
J: TRBJ1-4
V: TRBV6-5
D: TRBD1
size: .

CDR3: CASSSGTVFQETQYF
DNA: TGCGCCAGCAGCTCCGGGACGGTGTTCCAAGAGACCCAGTACTTC
J: TRBJ2-5
V: TRBV5-1
D: .
size: .

CDR3: CASSVGTGFYEQYF
DNA: TGTGCCAGCAGCGTCGGGACAGGGTTCTACGAGCAGTACTTC
J: TRBJ2-7
V: TRBV11-3
D: TRBD1
size: .

CDR3: CASETSGGLYEQYF
DNA: TGTGCCAGCGAGACTAGCGGGGGCCTATACGAGCAGTACTTC
J: TRBJ2-7
V: TRBV6-5
D: TRBD2
size: .

CDR3: CASSPALGQSYEQYF
DNA: TGCGCCAGCAGCCCCGCACTGGGACAGTCCTACGAGCAGTACTTC
J: TRBJ2-7
V: TRBV5-1
D: TRBD1
size: .

CDR3: CASSGRENTEAFF
DNA: TGTGCCAGCTCTGGACGGGAGAACACTGAAGCTTTCTTT
J: TRBJ1-1
V: TRBV18
D: .
size: .

CDR3: CASSERVAGDQAKNIQYF
DNA: TGTGCCAGCAGTGAAAGGGTAGCCGGTGACCAAGCCAAAAACATTCAGTACTTC
J: TRBJ2-4
V: TRBV2
D: .
size: .

CDR3: CASSLEVEQFF
DNA: TGTGCCAGCAGCTTGGAGGTTGAGCAGTTCTTC
J: TRBJ2-1
V: TRBV5-6
D: .
size: .

CDR3: CASSLEGGGPGDTQYF
DNA: TGTGCCAGCAGCTTGGAAGGGGGGGGGCCTGGAGATACGCAGTATTTT
J: TRBJ2-3
V: TRBV5-4
D: .
size: few

CDR3: CASSLASGIWADTQYF
DNA: TGTGCCAGCAGCTTGGCCTCAGGAATTTGGGCAGATACGCAGTATTTT
J: TRBJ2-3
V: TRBV5-4
D: .
size: .

CDR3: CASSPRLAWGGELFF
DNA: TGTGCCAGCAGTCCCCGACTAGCCTGGGGCGGGGAGCTGTTTTTT
J: TRBJ2-2
V: TRBV6-6
D: TRBD2
size: .

CDR3: CASSRNGYQPQHF
DNA: TGTGCCAGCAGCAGAAACGGCTATCAGCCCCAGCATTTT
J: TRBJ1-5
V: TRBV7-2
D: .
size: .

CDR3: CASSFTQGNSPLHF
DNA: TGTGCCAGCAGTTTTACACAGGGAAATTCACCCCTCCACTTT
J: TRBJ1-6
V: TRBV28
D: .
size: .

CDR3: CASSPGTGNTGELFF
DNA: TGTGCCAGTAGTCCCGGGACAGGGAACACCGGGGAGCTGTTTTTT
J: TRBJ2-2
V: TRBV19
D: TRBD1
size: few

CDR3: CSARNEKLFF
DNA: TGCAGTGCTCGTAATGAAAAACTGTTTTTT
J: TRBJ1-4
V: TRBV20-1
D: .
size: .

CDR3: CASSLTSGGADTQYF
DNA: TGTGCCAGCAGCTTAACTAGCGGGGGGGCTGATACGCAGTATTTT
J: TRBJ2-3
V: TRBV11-2
D: TRBD2
size: .

CDR3: CASSRGGGVSYEQYF
DNA: TGTGCCAGCAGCCGTGGAGGGGGGGTCTCCTACGAGCAGTACTTC
J: TRBJ2-7
V: TRBV28
D: .
size: .

CDR3: CASSASRGGRTDTQYF
DNA: TGTGCCAGCAGCGCCTCGCGGGGGGGACGGACAGATACGCAGTATTTT
J: TRBJ2-3
V: TRBV9
D: TRBD2
size: .

CDR3: CATSSNNEQFF
DNA: TGTGCCACCAGCAGCAACAATGAGCAGTTCTTC
J: TRBJ2-1
V: TRBV15
D: .
size: .

CDR3: CASSPLPEQYF
DNA: TGTGCCAGCAGTCCCCTCCCCGAGCAGTACTTC
J: TRBJ2-7
V: TRBV27
D: .
size: .

CDR3: CASSLEQGGGYGYTF
DNA: TGTGCCAGCAGCTTAGAGCAGGGCGGAGGTTATGGCTACACCTTC
J: TRBJ1-2
V: TRBV7-3
D: .
size: .

CDR3: CASSLGQGLYYGYTF
DNA: TGTGCCAGCAGCCTCGGACAGGGGCTATACTATGGCTACACCTTC
J: TRBJ1-2
V: TRBV7-2
D: TRBD1
size: .

CDR3: CASRSSDRNYGYTF
DNA: TGTGCCAGCAGATCCTCGGACAGGAACTATGGCTACACCTTC
J: TRBJ1-2
V: TRBV2
D: TRBD1
size: .

CDR3: CASSFFELASSPLHF
DNA: TGTGCCAGCAGCTTCTTCGAGCTAGCCAGTTCACCCCTCCACTTT
J: TRBJ1-6
V: TRBV7-2
D: .
size: .

CDR3: CASSLGTGGFNEQYF
DNA: TGTGCCAGCAGCTTGGGGACAGGGGGTTTCAACGAGCAGTACTTC
J: TRBJ2-7
V: TRBV5-4
D: TRBD1
size: .

CDR3: CASRKQGGGQETQYF
DNA: TGCGCCAGCCGAAAACAGGGAGGGGGTCAAGAGACCCAGTACTTC
J: TRBJ2-5
V: TRBV10-2
D: .
size: .

CDR3: CASSLKAGNTGELFF
DNA: TGCGCCAGCAGCTTGAAAGCGGGGAACACCGGGGAGCTGTTTTTT
J: TRBJ2-2
V: TRBV5-1
D: .
size: once

CDR3: CASSEGDRGPEKLFF
DNA: TGTGCCAGCAGTGAGGGAGACAGGGGTCCTGAAAAACTGTTTTTT
J: TRBJ1-4
V: TRBV6-1
D: TRBD1
size: .

CDR3: CASSTAGTTEAFF
DNA: TGTGCCAGCAGTACCGCAGGGACCACTGAAGCTTTCTTT
J: TRBJ1-1
V: TRBV7-9
D: .
size: .